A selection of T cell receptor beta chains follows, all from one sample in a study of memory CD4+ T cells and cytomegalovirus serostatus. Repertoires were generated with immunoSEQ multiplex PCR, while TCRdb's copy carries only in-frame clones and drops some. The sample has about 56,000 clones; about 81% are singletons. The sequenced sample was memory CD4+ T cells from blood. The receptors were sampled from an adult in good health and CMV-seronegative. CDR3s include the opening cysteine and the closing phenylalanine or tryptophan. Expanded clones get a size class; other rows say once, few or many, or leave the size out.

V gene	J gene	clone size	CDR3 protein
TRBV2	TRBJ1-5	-	CASSDGRALPQPQHF
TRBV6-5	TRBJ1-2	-	CASSYSGVERYGYTF
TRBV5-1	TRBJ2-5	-	CASSLALAGGPQETQYF
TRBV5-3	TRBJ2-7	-	CARSLSNTAGDYEQYF
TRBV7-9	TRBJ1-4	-	CASSPTESKLFF
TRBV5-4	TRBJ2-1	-	CASSLGWRGGGEQFF
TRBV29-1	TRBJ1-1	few	CSVVRAENTEAFF
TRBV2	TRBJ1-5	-	CASSRSQGARQPQHF
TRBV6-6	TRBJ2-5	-	CASRDLGGTQYF
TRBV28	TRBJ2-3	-	CASSPGVPIPDTQYF
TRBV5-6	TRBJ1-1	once	CASSLQAREAFF
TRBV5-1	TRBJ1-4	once	CASSLALAKTNEKLFF
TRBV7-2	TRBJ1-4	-	CASSSRQGRGDEKLFF
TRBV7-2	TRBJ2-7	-	CASSAGWRGEQYF
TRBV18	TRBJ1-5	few	CASSPQRFQPQHF
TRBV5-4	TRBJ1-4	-	CASSNGQLREKLFF
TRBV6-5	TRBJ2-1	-	CASSYPQRGGYEQFF
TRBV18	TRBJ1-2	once	CASSPDREYGYTF
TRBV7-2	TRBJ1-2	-	CASSLVRGPYGYTF
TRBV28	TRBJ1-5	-	CASSDGPGGQPQHF
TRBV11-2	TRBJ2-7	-	CASSLLHTYEQYF
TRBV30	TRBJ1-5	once	CAWSGNRASNQPQHF
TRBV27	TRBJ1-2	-	CASSFRGSYGYTF
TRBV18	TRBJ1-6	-	CASSPRDSSTGSPLHF
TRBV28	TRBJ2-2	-	CANRGGADGELFF
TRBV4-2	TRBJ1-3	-	CASSQVGQGRRNTIYF
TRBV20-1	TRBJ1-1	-	CSVLQNTEAFF
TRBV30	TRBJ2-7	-	CACNRGIPYEQYF
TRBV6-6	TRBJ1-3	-	CASLRGGGNTIYF
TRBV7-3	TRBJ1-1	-	CASSLRGGDRRVMNTEAFF
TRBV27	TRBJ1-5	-	CASSPLGMPQHF
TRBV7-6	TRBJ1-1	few	CASSLDSGLGEAFF
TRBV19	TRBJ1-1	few	CASSRDQVLNTEAFF
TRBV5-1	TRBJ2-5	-	CASSPGRSQETQYF
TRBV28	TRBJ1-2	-	CASSPLGEALYGYTF
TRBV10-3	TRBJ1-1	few	CAISDKQLNTEAFF
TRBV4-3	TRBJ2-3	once	CASSQDRGGQTDTQYF
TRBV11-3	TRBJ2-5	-	CASSPGGSGETQYF
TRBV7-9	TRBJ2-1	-	CAGAGTSGGDEQFF
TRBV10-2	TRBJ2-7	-	CASSRLVGENEQYF
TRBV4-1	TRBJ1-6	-	CASSQRGTDNSPLHF
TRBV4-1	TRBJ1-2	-	CASTPSGQRTNYGYTF
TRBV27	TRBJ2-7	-	CASSLRDRGLYEQYF
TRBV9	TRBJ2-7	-	CASSPRDRGFSGEQYF
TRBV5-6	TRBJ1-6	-	CASTHQGNSNSPLHF
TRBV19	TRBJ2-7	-	CASSTRQGAYEQYF
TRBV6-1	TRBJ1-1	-	CASSQKGGTEAFF
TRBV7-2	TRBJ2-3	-	CASSSGRASITDTQYF
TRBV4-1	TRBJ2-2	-	CASSQPWANTGELFF
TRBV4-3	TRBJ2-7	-	CASSQGGQGTREQYF
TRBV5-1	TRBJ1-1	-	CASCDKGGWNTEAFF
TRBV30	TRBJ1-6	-	CAWTYGPLDSPLHF
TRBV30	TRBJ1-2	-	CAVPVPPGTGEYGYTF
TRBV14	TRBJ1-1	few	CASSQDRGTEAFF